Each of the 22 T cell receptor beta chains below was sequenced from the same sample in a study of T cell changes during pregnancy in multiple sclerosis. Profiling relied on immunoSEQ multiplex PCR, and the TCRdb table lists in-frame clones only, not all of them. The sample carries fewer than 25,000 clones, more than 80% recorded once. Sequencing used CD4+ T cells from peripheral blood mononuclear cells, obtained in the third trimester of pregnancy. The receptors derive from a female donor in good health, enrolled as a control in a pregnancy study.

The gene calls are TRBV7-2 and TRBJ2-1; TRBD2 matches 8 bases. The CDR3 has 15 residues. Germline assignment: CDR1 SGHTA and CDR2 FQGNSA. Unmatched junction bases numbered 3, after V lost 5 bases and J lost 0 bases. Here the CDR3 reads CASSTSGSSYNEQFF. The CDR3 nucleotides are TGTGCCAGCAGCACCAGCGGGAGCTCCTACAATGAGCAGTTCTTC. The whole variable domain, filled in from reference TRBV7-2 and TRBJ2-1, reads GAGVSQSPSNKVTEKGKDVELRCDPISGHTALYWYRQSLGQGLEFLIYFQGNSAPDKSGLPSDRFSAERTGGSVSTLTIQRTQQEDSAVYLCASSTSGSSYNEQFFGPGTRLTVL.

This clone appeared once. The chain is built from TRBV11-2 and TRBJ2-2; maybe TRBD2 (7 bases). Looked up from germline, CDR1 is SGHAT and CDR2 is FQNNGV. CDR3 length: 15 residues. Trimming took off 1 base at V and 5 bases at J, with 11 bases between the two ends. DNA for the CDR3: TGTGCCAGCAGCTTAGTTCGGGGGGCGACCGGGGAGCTGTTTTTT. Its translation: CASSLVRGATGELFF.

The genes are TRBV7-6 and TRBJ1-1; 8 positions match TRBD1. J was trimmed by 5 bases and V by 2 bases; bases with no gene match: 13. There are 17 residues in the CDR3. Germline V gives CDR1 SGHVS, CDR2 FNYEAQ. As DNA, the CDR3 is TGTGCCAGCAGCTTATCTCCCAGGGGGCGCTTAGGGACTGAAGCTTTCTTT. It is translated as CASSLSPRGRLGTEAFF. Full variable domain (missing parts from reference TRBV7-6 and TRBJ1-1): GAGVSQSPRYKVTKRGQDVALRCDPISGHVSLYWYRQALGQGPEFLTYFNYEAQQDKSGLPNDRFSAERPEGSISTLTIQRTEQRDSAMYRCASSLSPRGRLGTEAFFGQGTRLTVV.

The genes are TRBV6-1 and TRBJ2-5, with D perhaps TRBD2 (6 bases). This CDR3 has 14 amino acids. Trimming stripped 3 bases from V and 3 bases from J, with 11 bases between. From germline, CDR1 is MNHNS and CDR2 SASEGT. The CDR3 coding sequence is TGTGCCAGCAGTGATCCCCTAGCGAAAGAGACCCAGTACTTC. Its translation is CASSDPLAKETQYF.

This clone has only one observation. The chain uses TRBV30 and TRBJ2-2; a weak D match, TRBD2 (5 bases). Trimming took 0 bases from V and 6 from J, leaving 8 bases between them. The CDR3 runs to 13 residues. Looked up from germline, CDR1 is GTSNPN and CDR2 is SVGIG (reference sequence). CDR3 sequence reads: CAWSVLVAGELFF. The CDR3 DNA is TGTGCCTGGAGTGTACTAGTCGCCGGGGAGCTGTTTTTT.

This clone is medium-sized in the sample. V and J are TRBV14 and TRBJ2-7, with TRBD2 identical over 8 bases. Germline CDR1 and CDR2: SGHDN and FVKESK. Germline trimming cut 1 base from V and 11 bases from J; bases unmatched to any gene: 10. CDR3 size: 14 residues. The CDR3 protein is CASSQGAGGLIEYF. The CDR3 nucleotides read TGTGCCAGCAGCCAAGGTGCGGGAGGCCTAATTGAGTACTTC. The variable domain in full, completed from reference TRBV14 and TRBJ2-7, reads EAGVTQFPSHSVIEKGQTVTLRCDPISGHDNLYWYRRVMGKEIKFLLHFVKESKQDESGMPNNRFLAERTGGTYSTLKVQPAELEDSGVYFCASSQGAGGLIEYFGPGTRLTVT.

The chain joins TRBV6-1 to TRBJ2-5, with 7 bases lining up with TRBD1. The CDR3 totals 16 residues. Germline V gene lookup returns CDR1 MNHNS and CDR2 SASEGT. The V segment lost 2 bases and the J segment 5 bases; nucleotides outside the gene matches: 11. For the CDR3, the DNA is TGTGCCAGCAGTGAATCTGTCCGAGGGGGCTCGGAGACCCAGTACTTC. As protein: CASSESVRGGSETQYF.

The chain uses TRBV28 and TRBJ1-2; the D is unclear. Trimming shortened V by 3 bases and J by 6 bases, and 11 bases separated the two germline ends. Germline V gene lookup returns CDR1 MDHEN and CDR2 SYDVKM. The CDR3 spans 13 residues. The CDR3 DNA reads TGTGCCAGCAGTTTGGAGGGAATAGATGGCTACACCTTC. Translating gives CASSLEGIDGYTF.

The chain recombines TRBV11-2 with TRBJ1-6; D uncertain. With 5 bases removed from V and 7 bases from J, the gap between germline ends came to 15 bases. The CDR3 runs to 15 residues. CDR1 and CDR2 from the germline V gene are SGHAT and FQNNGV. CDR3 in DNA: TGTGCCAGCAGCCCCCGGGATGGGGTAAATTCACCCCTCCACTTT. This encodes CASSPRDGVNSPLHF.

This chain joins TRBV18 and TRBJ2-1; 8 bases are a match to TRBD2. Germline V gene lookup returns CDR1 KGHSH and CDR2 LQKENI. This CDR3 has 13 amino acids. V dropped 11 bases and J dropped 7; count of bases not matched to a gene: 10. CDR3 in amino acids: CAATEREINEQFF. The CDR3 DNA reads TGTGCCGCCACCGAGCGGGAGATAAATGAGCAGTTCTTC.

The chain is built from TRBV9 and TRBJ2-3; the D gene is possibly TRBD1 (6 bases). Trimming shortened V by 4 bases and J by 3 bases, and 9 bases separated the two germline ends. In germline, CDR1 is SGDLS, CDR2 YYNGEE. The CDR3 length is 13 residues. CDR3 loop: CASSWTVTDTQYF. The CDR3 nucleotides are TGTGCCAGCAGCTGGACAGTGACAGATACGCAGTATTTT.

The rearrangement uses TRBV7-8 and TRBJ1-1; 7 bases line up with TRBD1. CDR1 and CDR2 from the germline V gene are SGHVS and FQNEAQ. This CDR3 is built from 12 residues. The V and J ends lost 5 bases and 5 bases, in that order; junction bases with no gene match: 2. CDR3 sequence (DNA): TGTGCCAGCAGCGACAGGGTAACTGAAGCTTTCTTT. Its translation: CASSDRVTEAFF.

The chain joins TRBV5-1 to TRBJ1-2; 7 bases agree with TRBD1. From germline, CDR1 is SGHRS and CDR2 YFSETQ. V lost 1 base to trimming and J lost 3 bases; unmatched junction nucleotides: 9. The length of the CDR3 is 16 residues. The CDR3 nucleotides read TGCGCCAGCAGCTTGACCTACAGGGGAAAGGACTATGGCTACACCTTC. Translated: CASSLTYRGKDYGYTF.

The genes are TRBV6-6 and TRBJ1-2; perhaps TRBD1 as D (6 bases). The CDR3 extends over 15 amino acids. V was clipped by 2 bases and J by 5 bases, with 15 bases between them. Germline V gives CDR1 MNHNY, CDR2 SVGAGI (reference sequence). Here the CDR3 reads CASSYGQPLGYGYTF. CDR3 nucleotide sequence: TGTGCCAGCAGTTACGGACAGCCCTTGGGGTATGGCTACACCTTC.

This clone was seen a few times. The V gene is TRBV11-3, the J gene TRBJ2-1, with 8 bases matching TRBD1. The CDR3 covers 16 residues. V lost 5 bases, J lost 0 bases, and 6 bases stayed unmatched. CDR1 is SGHNT, CDR2 YENEEA, per germline. CDR3 region: CASSLAGTGSYNEQFF. The CDR3 DNA sequence: TGTGCCAGCAGCCTAGCTGGGACAGGCTCCTACAATGAGCAGTTCTTC. Full variable domain (outside the CDR3, taken from reference TRBV11-3 and TRBJ2-1): EAGVVQSPRYKIIEKKQPVAFWCNPISGHNTLYWYLQNLGQGPELLIRYENEEAVDDSQLPKDRFSAERLKGVDSTLKIQPAELGDSAVYLCASSLAGTGSYNEQFFGPGTRLTVL.

The genes are TRBV4-1 and TRBJ1-1; TRBD1 agrees at 8 bases. With 0 bases clipped from V and 4 bases from J, the junction kept 10 bases outside the gene matches. Germline lookup yields CDR1 MGHRA and CDR2 YSYEKL. This CDR3 region has 17 residues. CDR3 residues: CASSQDPLSRGPTEAFF. DNA for the CDR3: TGCGCCAGCAGCCAAGATCCCCTGAGCAGGGGGCCCACTGAAGCTTTCTTT.

This clone appeared once. The chain carries TRBV5-1 and TRBJ2-7; 7 bases agree with TRBD1. The CDR3 has 16 residues. Trimming removed 1 base from V and 2 bases from J; junction bases left unmatched: 9. Germline V gene sequence: CDR1 SGHRS, CDR2 YFSETQ. The CDR3, as DNA: TGCGCCAGCAGCTTGTTGTCCCAGGGGGAAACCTACGAGCAGTACTTC. Amino acids: CASSLLSQGETYEQYF.

The chain combines TRBV7-6 with TRBJ1-5, with D possibly being TRBD1 (6 bases). Trimming took off 5 bases at V and 1 base at J, with 15 bases between the two ends. Per the germline V gene, CDR1 is SGHVS and CDR2 is FNYEAQ. This CDR3 has 16 residues. The CDR3 DNA is TGTGCCAGCAGCCTCCTGGCCAGGGGCAGCAATCAGCCCCAGCATTTT. Protein product: CASSLLARGSNQPQHF.

J is TRBJ2-1 and V is TRBV7-8; D is ambiguous. Germline V gene sequence: CDR1 SGHVS, CDR2 FQNEAQ. This CDR3 region has 15 residues. Trimming pared 5 bases from V and 0 bases from J, leaving 11 bases between. The CDR3 loop is CASSPLWSSYNEQFF. The CDR3 region has the DNA TGTGCCAGCAGCCCCCTGTGGAGCTCCTACAATGAGCAGTTCTTC. The full variable domain, its missing parts supplied by reference TRBV7-8 and TRBJ2-1, is GAGVSQSPRYKVAKRGQDVALRCDPISGHVSLFWYQQALGQGPEFLTYFQNEAQLDKSGLPSDRFFAERPEGSVSTLKIQRTQQEDSAVYLCASSPLWSSYNEQFFGPGTRLTVL.

The chain has TRBV28 and TRBJ1-5; D remains ambiguous. The CDR3 has 13 residues. V lost 5 bases, J lost 5 bases, and 10 bases lay in between. The germline V gene has CDR1 MDHEN and CDR2 SYDVKM. The CDR3 spells CASSPPFDQPQHF. The CDR3 DNA reads as TGTGCCAGCAGTCCCCCCTTCGATCAGCCCCAGCATTTT. The whole variable domain, remainder taken from reference TRBV28 and TRBJ1-5, is DVKVTQSSRYLVKRTGEKVFLECVQDMDHENMFWYRQDPGLGLRLIYFSYDVKMKEKGDIPEGYSVSREKKERFSLILESASTNQTSMYLCASSPPFDQPQHFGDGTRLSIL.

The chain couples TRBV27 to TRBJ1-4, with 9 bases lining up with TRBD1. J was trimmed by 1 base and V by 5 bases; bases with no gene match: 14. This CDR3 contains 19 residues. Germline V lookup: CDR1 MNHEY, CDR2 SMNVEV (reference sequence). In nucleotides, the CDR3 is TGTGCCAGCAGTATAAAAGCCCCCGGGACAGGGTTAACTAATGAAAAACTGTTTTTT. It yields the protein CASSIKAPGTGLTNEKLFF.

The chain uses TRBV9 and TRBJ1-3; D call uncertain. Germline V gives CDR1 SGDLS, CDR2 YYNGEE. The CDR3 is 17 residues long. Between the trimmed V and J ends, which lost 0 bases and 0 bases, there was a span of 13 bases. The CDR3 DNA reads as TGTGCCAGCAGCGTAGATGGCGGGGTCACCTCTGGAAACACCATATATTTT. It translates to CASSVDGGVTSGNTIYF.